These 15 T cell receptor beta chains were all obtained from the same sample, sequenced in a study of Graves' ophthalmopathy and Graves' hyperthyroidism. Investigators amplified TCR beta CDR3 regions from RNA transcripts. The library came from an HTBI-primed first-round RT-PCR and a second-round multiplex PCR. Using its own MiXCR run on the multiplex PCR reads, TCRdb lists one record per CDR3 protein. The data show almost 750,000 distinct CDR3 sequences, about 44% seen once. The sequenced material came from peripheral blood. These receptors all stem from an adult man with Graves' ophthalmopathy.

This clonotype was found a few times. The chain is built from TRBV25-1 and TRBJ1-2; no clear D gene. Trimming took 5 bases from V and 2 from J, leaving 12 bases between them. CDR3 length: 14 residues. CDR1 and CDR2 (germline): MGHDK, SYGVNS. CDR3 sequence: CASSLLEPNYGYTF. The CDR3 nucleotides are TGTGCCAGCAGTTTATTAGAGCCCAACTATGGCTACACCTTC.

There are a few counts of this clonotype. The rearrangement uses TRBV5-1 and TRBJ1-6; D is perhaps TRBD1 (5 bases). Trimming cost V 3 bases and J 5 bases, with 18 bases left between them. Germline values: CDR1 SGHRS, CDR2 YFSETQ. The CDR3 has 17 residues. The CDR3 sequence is CASSSSPGGLNNSPLHF. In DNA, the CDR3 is TGCGCCAGCAGCTCATCACCGGGGGGACTGAATAATTCACCCCTCCACTTT.

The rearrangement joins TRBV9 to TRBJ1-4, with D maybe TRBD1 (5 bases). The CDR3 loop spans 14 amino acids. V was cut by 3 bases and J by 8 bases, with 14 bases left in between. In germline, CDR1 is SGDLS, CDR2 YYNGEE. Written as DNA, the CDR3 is TGTGCCAGCAGCGCAGGGATGGGGAAGGAAAAACTGTTTTTT. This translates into CASSAGMGKEKLFF.

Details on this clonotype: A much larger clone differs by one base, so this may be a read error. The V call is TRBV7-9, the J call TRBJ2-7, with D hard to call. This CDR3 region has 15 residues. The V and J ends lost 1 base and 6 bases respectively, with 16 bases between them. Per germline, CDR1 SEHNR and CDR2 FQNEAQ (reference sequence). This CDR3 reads CASSLGLGRACEQYF. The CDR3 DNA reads TGTGCCAGCAGCTTAGGTTTAGGCAGAGCCTGCGAGCAGTACTTC.

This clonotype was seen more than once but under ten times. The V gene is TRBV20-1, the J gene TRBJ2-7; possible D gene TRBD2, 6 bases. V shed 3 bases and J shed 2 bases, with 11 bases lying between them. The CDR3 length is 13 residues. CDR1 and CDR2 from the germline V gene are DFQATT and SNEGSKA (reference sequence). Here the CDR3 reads CSASGTETYEQYF. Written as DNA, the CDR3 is TGCAGTGCTAGCGGGACTGAAACCTACGAGCAGTACTTC.

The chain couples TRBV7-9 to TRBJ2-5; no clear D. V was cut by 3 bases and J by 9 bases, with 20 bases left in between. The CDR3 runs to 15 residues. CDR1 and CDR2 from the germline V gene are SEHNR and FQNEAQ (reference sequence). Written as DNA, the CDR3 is TGTGCCAGCAGCTTGGCGTTGCAGGCAACTCAGCCCCAGTACTTC. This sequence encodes CASSLALQATQPQYF.

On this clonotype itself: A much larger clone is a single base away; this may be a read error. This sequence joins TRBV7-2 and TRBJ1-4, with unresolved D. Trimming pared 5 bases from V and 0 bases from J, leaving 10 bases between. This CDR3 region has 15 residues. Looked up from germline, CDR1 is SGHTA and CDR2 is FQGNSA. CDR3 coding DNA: TGTGCCAGCAGCCTTCCGCGGGCAACTAATGAAAAACTGTTTTTT. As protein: CASSLPRATNEKLFF. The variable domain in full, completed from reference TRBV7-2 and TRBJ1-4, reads GAGVSQSPSNKVTEKGKDVELRCDPISGHTALYWYRQSLGQGLEFLIYFQGNSAPDKSGLPSDRFSAERTGGSVSTLTIQRTQQEDSAVYLCASSLPRATNEKLFFGSGTQLSVL.

In DNA form, the CDR3 reads TGTGCCAGCAGTACAGGGACAGGGGAAGGGCATTCACCCCTCCACTTT. Amino acid sequence: CASSTGTGEGHSPLHF. The chain uses TRBV7-9 and TRBJ1-6; TRBD1 matches 10 bases. Germline CDR1 is SEHNR and CDR2 is FQNEAQ (reference sequence). Trimming at V came to 6 bases and at J to 8 bases, leaving 10 bases not matched to a gene. This CDR3 region has 16 residues.

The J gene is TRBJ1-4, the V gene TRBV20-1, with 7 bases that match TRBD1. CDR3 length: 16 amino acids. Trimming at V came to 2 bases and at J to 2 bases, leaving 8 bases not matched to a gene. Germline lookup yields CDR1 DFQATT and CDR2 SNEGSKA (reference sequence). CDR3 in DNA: TGCAGTGCTAGACCACGGACAGGTCTGACTAATGAAAAACTGTTTTTT. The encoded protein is CSARPRTGLTNEKLFF.

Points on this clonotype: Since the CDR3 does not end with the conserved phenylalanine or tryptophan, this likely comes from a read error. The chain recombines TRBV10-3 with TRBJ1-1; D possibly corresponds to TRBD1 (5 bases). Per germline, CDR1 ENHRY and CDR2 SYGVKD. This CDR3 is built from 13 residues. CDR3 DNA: TGTGCCAGCAGTTACAGCAGGGAACCTGAAGCTTTCTCT. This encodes CASSYSREPEAFS.

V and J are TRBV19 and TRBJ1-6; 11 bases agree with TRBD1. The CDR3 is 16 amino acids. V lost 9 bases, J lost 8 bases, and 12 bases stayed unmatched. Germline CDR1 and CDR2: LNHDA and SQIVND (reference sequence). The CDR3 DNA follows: TGTGCCAGCAGCCACGGACCGGGACAGGGGGATTCACCCCTCCACTTT. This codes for CASSHGPGQGDSPLHF.

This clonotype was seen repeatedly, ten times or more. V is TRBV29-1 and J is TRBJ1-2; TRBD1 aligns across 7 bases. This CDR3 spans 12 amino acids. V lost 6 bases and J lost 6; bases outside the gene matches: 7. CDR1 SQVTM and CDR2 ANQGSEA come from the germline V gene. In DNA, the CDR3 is TGCAGCGTCGGACAGGAGGGGGATGGCTACACCTTC. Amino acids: CSVGQEGDGYTF.

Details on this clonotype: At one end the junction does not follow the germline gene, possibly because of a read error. The CDR3 nucleotides are TGCGCCAGCAGCCCCCAGACAGGGGGCTTGACTGAAGCTTTCTTT. It is translated as CASSPQTGGLTEAFF. The chain has TRBV7-9 and TRBJ1-1; 10 bases align to TRBD1. The CDR3 runs to 15 residues. Germline V gene sequence: CDR1 SEHNR, CDR2 FQNEAQ (reference sequence).

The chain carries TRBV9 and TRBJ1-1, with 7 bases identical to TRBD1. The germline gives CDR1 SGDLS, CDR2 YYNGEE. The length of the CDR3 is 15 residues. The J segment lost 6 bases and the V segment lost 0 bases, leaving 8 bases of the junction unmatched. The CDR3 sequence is CASSVGSQGEAEAFF. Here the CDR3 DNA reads TGTGCCAGCAGCGTAGGATCTCAGGGGGAGGCTGAAGCTTTCTTT. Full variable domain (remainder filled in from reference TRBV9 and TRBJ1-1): DSGVTQTPKHLITATGQRVTLRCSPRSGDLSVYWYQQSLDQGLQFLIQYYNGEERAKGNILERFSAQQFPDLHSELNLSSLELGDSALYFCASSVGSQGEAEAFFGQGTRLTVV.

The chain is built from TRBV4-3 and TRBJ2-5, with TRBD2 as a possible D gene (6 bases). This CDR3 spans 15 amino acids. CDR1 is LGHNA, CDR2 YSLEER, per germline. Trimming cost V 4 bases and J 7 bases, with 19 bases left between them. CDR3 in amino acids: CASSLMEGLMGTQYF. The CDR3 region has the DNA TGCGCCAGCAGCCTCATGGAGGGACTCATGGGGACCCAGTACTTC.